This T cell receptor beta chain was observed in a study of blood T cell repertoires in COVID-19. How the authors handled the data: Estimation of nucleated cell counts relied on the amplification of reference gene primers. Using immunoSEQ multiplex PCR, the repertoire was profiled, and TCRdb retains in-frame clones only, with some absent. From that table come the V and J calls and clone size; the DNA was used to work out D and trimming. The data contain some 31,000 clones, less than 95% of them seen just once; the ten biggest clones take up less than 1.2%. Sequences were obtained from peripheral blood. This receptor was obtained from a man aged 65-85 years with active or convalescent COVID-19.

CDR3 sequence reads: CATSGSYQETQYF. The CDR3, as DNA: TGTGCCACCTCAGGGTCGTACCAAGAGACCCAGTACTTC. The rearrangement joins TRBV24-1 to TRBJ2-5; D perhaps matches TRBD1 (5 bases). Trimming took 9 bases from V and 0 from J, leaving 10 bases between them. This CDR3 has 13 amino acids. Germline CDR1 is KGHDR and CDR2 is SFDVKD.